These 25 T cell receptor beta chains were all obtained from the same sample, sequenced in a study of control samples from healthy donors and cancer patients. TCRdb's copy holds only in-frame clones and misses some; the assay was immunoSEQ multiplex PCR. The sample includes tens of thousands of clones, approximately 87% of them seen just once. The material sequenced was PBMCs. The receptors stem from an older woman with lung cancer.

This chain joins TRBV9 and TRBJ1-3; D gene ambiguous. V was cut by 4 bases and J by 0 bases, with 5 bases left in between. CDR1 is SGDLS, CDR2 YYNGEE, per germline. The CDR3 totals 13 residues. CDR3 loop: CASSPSSGNTIYF. The CDR3 DNA follows: TGTGCCAGCAGCCCGTCCTCTGGAAACACCATATATTTT.

The gene calls are TRBV7-2 and TRBJ1-4; maybe TRBD1 (6 bases). The V end was cut by 1 base, the J end by 8 bases, with 14 bases between. In germline, CDR1 is SGHTA, CDR2 FQGNSA. There are 15 residues in the CDR3. The chain's CDR3 is CASSLVRGAGEKLFF. In DNA form, the CDR3 reads TGTGCCAGCAGCTTAGTAAGGGGGGCTGGGGAAAAACTGTTTTTT.

The CDR3 loop reads CASSEGGGNTGELFF. CDR3 nucleotides: TGTGCCAGCAGTGAGGGAGGGGGGAACACCGGGGAGCTGTTTTTT. This chain connects TRBV2 to TRBJ2-2, with a weak D call TRBD2 (7 bases). Trimming removed 3 bases from V and 1 base from J, with 9 bases in between. Germline V gene sequence: CDR1 SNHLY, CDR2 FYNNEI. The length of the CDR3 is 15 residues.

V usage is TRBV2 and J usage is TRBJ1-3; possible D gene TRBD1, 5 bases. V gave up 7 bases and J gave up 2 bases, with 12 bases separating them. CDR1 is SNHLY, CDR2 FYNNEI, per germline. This CDR3 is 14 amino acids long. In DNA, the CDR3 is TGTGCCAGCAATAGAGGAGGGGCTGGAAACACCATATATTTT. It specifies CASNRGGAGNTIYF.

CDR3 bases: TGTGCCAGCAGCTTTGACAGGAGTACTGAAGCTTTCTTT. This translates into CASSFDRSTEAFF. This chain links TRBV11-2 with TRBJ1-1, with D possibly being TRBD1 (6 bases). This CDR3 is built from 13 residues. The V end was cut by 3 bases, the J end by 5 bases, with 10 bases between. Germline CDR1 and CDR2: SGHAT and FQNNGV.

J is TRBJ1-1 and V is TRBV5-8; TRBD1 might be the D (6 bases). V was cut by 0 bases and J by 10 bases, with 13 bases left in between. The length of the CDR3 is 13 residues. CDR1 is SGHTS, CDR2 YDEGEE, per germline. CDR3 loop: CASSLGGGSGAFF. CDR3 coding DNA: TGTGCCAGCAGCTTGGGAGGGGGATCAGGAGCTTTCTTT.

By proportion, this clone is medium-sized (0.01 to 0.1%). The chain carries TRBV6-5 and TRBJ1-3, with D unresolved. CDR3 length: 16 amino acids. Germline V gene data show CDR1 as MNHEY and CDR2 as SVGAGI. V was clipped by 2 bases and J by 0 bases, with 11 bases between them. The DNA for the CDR3 is TGTGCCAGCAGTTACCGACGGATTTCCTCTGGAAACACCATATATTTT. As protein: CASSYRRISSGNTIYF.

The V gene is TRBV6-6, the J gene TRBJ2-7, with D unresolved. CDR1 and CDR2 (germline): MNHNY, SVGAGI (reference sequence). Trimming pared 5 bases from V and 4 bases from J, leaving 9 bases between. The CDR3 contains 12 residues. The CDR3 nucleotides are TGTGCCAGCAGTCCGAGATCGTACGAGCAGTACTTC. Protein sequence: CASSPRSYEQYF.

The chain employs TRBV7-2 and TRBJ2-7; 7 bases line up with TRBD2. The CDR3 is made up of 13 amino acids. Germline CDR1 and CDR2: SGHTA and FQGNSA. Trimming at V came to 3 bases and at J to 6 bases, leaving 5 bases not matched to a gene. The CDR3 DNA follows: TGTGCCAGCAGCTTTGCGGGAGCTTTCGAGCAGTACTTC. Translating it yields CASSFAGAFEQYF.

V is TRBV5-6 and J is TRBJ2-1; 10 bases are a match to TRBD2. V shed 2 bases and J 12 bases; nucleotides not matched to a gene: 2. CDR1 is SGHDT and CDR2 is YYEEEE in the germline V gene. The CDR3 covers 12 residues. CDR3 protein: CASSLLAGGQFF. The CDR3 DNA sequence: TGTGCCAGCAGCTTATTAGCGGGGGGGCAGTTCTTC.

The chain links TRBV4-1 to TRBJ2-1; D possibly matches TRBD1 or TRBD2 (7 bases each). Trimming removed 4 bases at V and 10 bases at J, with 26 bases between. There are 17 residues in the CDR3. CDR1 MGHRA and CDR2 YSYEKL come from the germline V gene. The CDR3, as DNA: TGCGCCAGCAGCCCGAGAGGGGGCGGGGGAGGGGTTGAGGAGCAGTTCTTC. Amino acids: CASSPRGGGGGVEEQFF.

The rearrangement joins TRBV5-5 to TRBJ1-2; unclear D gene. This CDR3 has 15 amino acids. Germline V gene sequence: CDR1 SGHKS, CDR2 YYEKEE (reference sequence). Between the trimmed V and J ends, which lost 4 bases and 5 bases, there was a span of 18 bases. The DNA for the CDR3 is TGTGCCAGCAGCCCTGACACCTTTTTAGGATATGGCTACACCTTC. Residues: CASSPDTFLGYGYTF.

This chain connects TRBV9 to TRBJ1-4, with a weak D call TRBD1 (6 bases). Trimming took 0 bases from V and 3 from J, leaving 9 bases between them. CDR1 SGDLS and CDR2 YYNGEE come from the germline V gene. CDR3 size: 15 residues. In DNA form, the CDR3 reads TGTGCCAGCAGCGTAGTAGGGGGGGCTAATGAAAAACTGTTTTTT. Residues: CASSVVGGANEKLFF.

CDR3 sequence reads: CAWSGGHRPLDQNTEAFF. The CDR3 nucleotides read TGTGCCTGGAGTGGGGGGCACAGGCCTCTGGACCAGAACACTGAAGCTTTCTTT. The chain carries TRBV30 and TRBJ1-1; D may be TRBD1 (6 bases). The length of the CDR3 is 18 residues. The germline V and J ends were trimmed by 1 base and 1 base, with 22 bases remaining between them. Germline V gene sequence: CDR1 GTSNPN, CDR2 SVGIG (reference sequence).

This sequence joins TRBV18 and TRBJ1-1; no clear D. This CDR3 is built from 15 residues. Germline CDR1 is KGHSH and CDR2 is LQKENI. Deletions cut 2 bases from V and 4 bases from J, with 14 bases between. The CDR3 DNA sequence: TGTGCCAGCTCACCATCCGCGGCGGGTGGCACTGAAGCTTTCTTT. Its protein is CASSPSAAGGTEAFF.

This clone was seen a handful of times. The rearrangement links TRBV2 to TRBJ2-7; D is unclear. The germline V and J ends were trimmed by 6 bases and 0 bases, with 18 bases remaining between them. The CDR3 runs 16 residues. CDR1 SNHLY and CDR2 FYNNEI come from the germline V gene. The CDR3 bases are TGTGCCAGCAGCGATACTGACCTGCTACTCTCCTACGAGCAGTACTTC. This gives the protein CASSDTDLLLSYEQYF.

This clone was observed once. J is TRBJ2-3 and V is TRBV7-3; TRBD1 matches 10 bases. CDR3 length: 16 amino acids. Germline values: CDR1 SGHTA, CDR2 FQGTGA. V was pared by 1 base and J by 3 bases, with 4 bases of the junction left unmatched. The CDR3 loop is CASSLRDRGSTDTQYF. The CDR3 coding sequence is TGTGCCAGCAGCTTAAGGGACAGGGGTTCGACAGATACGCAGTATTTT.

The V call is TRBV5-1, the J call TRBJ1-2, with D tentatively TRBD1 (5 bases). V lost 4 bases, J lost 2 bases, and 12 bases lay in between. Germline values: CDR1 SGHRS, CDR2 YFSETQ. The CDR3 is made up of 14 amino acids. The CDR3 nucleotides are TGCGCCAGCAGCCTGGGGACCACCAACTATGGCTACACCTTC. Translated, it gives CASSLGTTNYGYTF.

The chain couples TRBV2 to TRBJ1-6; D unclear. The CDR3 covers 14 residues. Germline V CDR1 and CDR2: SNHLY, FYNNEI. The ends were cut back, 6 bases at V and 7 bases at J, with 13 bases in the middle. CDR3 nucleotide sequence: TGTGCCAGCAGCTTACGGCCAGAAAATTCACCCCTCCACTTT. As protein: CASSLRPENSPLHF.

V gene TRBV10-3 combines with J gene TRBJ2-6, with 7 bases lining up with TRBD1. The CDR3 sequence is 16 residues long. Unmatched junction bases numbered 8, after V lost 9 bases and J lost 0 bases. CDR1 and CDR2 (germline): ENHRY, SYGVKD. CDR3 region: CAIRGGDSSGANVLTF. CDR3 in DNA: TGTGCCATTCGGGGTGGGGACAGCTCTGGGGCCAACGTCCTGACTTTC.

The gene calls are TRBV21-1 and TRBJ2-7. TRBV21-1 represents a pseudogene. The length of the CDR3 is 16 residues. CDR3 loop: CANSKPTGRKIYEQYF. The CDR3 nucleotides read TGTGCCAACTCGAAACCGACCGGACGGAAGATCTACGAGCAGTACTTC.

The genes are TRBV11-2 and TRBJ1-2; D not resolved. This CDR3 is 14 amino acids long. The germline gives CDR1 SGHAT, CDR2 FQNNGV. V was shortened by 4 bases and J by 4 bases, with 13 bases between the two germline ends. The CDR3, as DNA: TGTGCCAGCAGCTCCTCGCGGGGAGCCTATGGCTACACCTTC. Translation: CASSSSRGAYGYTF.

The chain has TRBV5-8 and TRBJ1-5, with D possibly being TRBD1 (5 bases). V lost 6 bases to trimming and J lost 9 bases, with 13 bases between them. CDR1 is SGHTS and CDR2 is YDEGEE in the germline V gene. This CDR3 contains 12 residues. The CDR3 sequence: CASTVGQGPQHF. The CDR3 DNA sequence: TGTGCCAGCACCGTGGGTCAGGGGCCCCAGCATTTT.

V and J are TRBV5-4 and TRBJ2-2, with a possible D match to TRBD2 (6 bases). Germline lookup yields CDR1 SGHNT and CDR2 YYREEE (reference sequence). The CDR3 length is 16 residues. Trimming removed 0 bases at V and 1 base at J, with 10 bases between. CDR3 DNA: TGTGCCAGCAGCTTGGAGGTTAGCGGGAACACCGGGGAGCTGTTTTTT. Amino acid sequence: CASSLEVSGNTGELFF.

The V call is TRBV18, the J call TRBJ2-5; no reliable D call. This CDR3 region has 12 residues. The germline V gene has CDR1 KGHSH and CDR2 LQKENI. The germline V and J ends were trimmed by 1 base and 3 bases, with 3 bases remaining between them. CDR3 in amino acids: CASSPQEETQYF. The CDR3 coding sequence is TGTGCCAGCTCACCACAAGAAGAGACCCAGTACTTC.